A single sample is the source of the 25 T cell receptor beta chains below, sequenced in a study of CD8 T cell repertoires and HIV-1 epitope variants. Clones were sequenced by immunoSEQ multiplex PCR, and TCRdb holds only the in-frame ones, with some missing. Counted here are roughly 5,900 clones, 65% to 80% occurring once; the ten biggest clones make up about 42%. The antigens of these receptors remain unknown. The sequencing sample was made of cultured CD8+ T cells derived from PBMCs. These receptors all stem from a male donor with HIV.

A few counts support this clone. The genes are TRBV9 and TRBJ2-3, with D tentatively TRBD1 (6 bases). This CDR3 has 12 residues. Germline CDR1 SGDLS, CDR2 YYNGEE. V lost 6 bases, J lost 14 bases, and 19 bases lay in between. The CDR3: CASTLINPGAYF. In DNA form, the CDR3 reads TGTGCCAGCACCCTAATTAACCCAGGGGCGTATTTT.

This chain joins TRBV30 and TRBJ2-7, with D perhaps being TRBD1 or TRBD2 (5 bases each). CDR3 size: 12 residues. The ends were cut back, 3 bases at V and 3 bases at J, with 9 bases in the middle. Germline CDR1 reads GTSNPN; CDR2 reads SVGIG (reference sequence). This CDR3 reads CAWSGDGYEQYF. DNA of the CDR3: TGTGCCTGGAGCGGGGACGGCTACGAGCAGTACTTC.

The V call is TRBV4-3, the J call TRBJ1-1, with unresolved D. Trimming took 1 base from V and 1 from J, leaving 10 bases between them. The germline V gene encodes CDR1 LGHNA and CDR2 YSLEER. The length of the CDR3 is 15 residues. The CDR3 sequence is CASSQGVISNTEAFF. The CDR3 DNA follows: TGCGCCAGCAGCCAAGGGGTTATCTCGAACACTGAAGCTTTCTTT.

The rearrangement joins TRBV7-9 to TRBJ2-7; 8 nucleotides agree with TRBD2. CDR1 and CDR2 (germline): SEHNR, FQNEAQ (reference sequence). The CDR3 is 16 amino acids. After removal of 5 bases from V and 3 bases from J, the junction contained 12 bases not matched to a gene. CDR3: CASSEEVAGTNYEQYF. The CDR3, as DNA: TGTGCCAGCAGCGAAGAGGTAGCGGGGACTAACTACGAGCAGTACTTC.

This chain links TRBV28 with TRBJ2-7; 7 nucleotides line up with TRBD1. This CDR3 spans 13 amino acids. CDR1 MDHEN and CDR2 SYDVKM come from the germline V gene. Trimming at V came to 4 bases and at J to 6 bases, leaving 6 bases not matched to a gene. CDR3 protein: CASSSGQTAEQYF. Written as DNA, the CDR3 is TGTGCCAGCAGTTCGGGACAGACGGCCGAGCAGTACTTC. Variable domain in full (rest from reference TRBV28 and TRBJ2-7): DVKVTQSSRYLVKRTGEKVFLECVQDMDHENMFWYRQDPGLGLRLIYFSYDVKMKEKGDIPEGYSVSREKKERFSLILESASTNQTSMYLCASSSGQTAEQYFGPGTRLTVT.

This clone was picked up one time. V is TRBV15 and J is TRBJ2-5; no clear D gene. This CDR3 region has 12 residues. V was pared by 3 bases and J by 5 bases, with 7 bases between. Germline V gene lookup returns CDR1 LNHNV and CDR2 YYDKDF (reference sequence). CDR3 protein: CATSRTLETQYF. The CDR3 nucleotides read TGTGCCACCAGCAGGACACTCGAGACCCAGTACTTC.

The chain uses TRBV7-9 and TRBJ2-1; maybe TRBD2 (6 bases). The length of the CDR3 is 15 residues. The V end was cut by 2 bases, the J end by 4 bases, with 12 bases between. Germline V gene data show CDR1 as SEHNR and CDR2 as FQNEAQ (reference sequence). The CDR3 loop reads CASSLSSGVYNEQFF. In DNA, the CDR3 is TGTGCCAGCAGCTTATCGTCGGGAGTTTACAATGAGCAGTTCTTC.

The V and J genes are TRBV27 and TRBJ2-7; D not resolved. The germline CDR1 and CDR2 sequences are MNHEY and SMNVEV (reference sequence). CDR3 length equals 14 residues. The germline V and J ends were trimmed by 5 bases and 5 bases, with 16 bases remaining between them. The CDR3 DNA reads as TGTGCCAGCAGTCCGACCCGGACGGAAGACGAGCAGTACTTC. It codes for CASSPTRTEDEQYF.

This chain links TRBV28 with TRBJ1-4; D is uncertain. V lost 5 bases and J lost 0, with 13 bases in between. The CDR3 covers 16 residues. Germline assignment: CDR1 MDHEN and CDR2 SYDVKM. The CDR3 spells CASSPPILSTNEKLFF. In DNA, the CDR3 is TGTGCCAGCAGTCCCCCTATTCTGTCAACTAATGAAAAACTGTTTTTT.

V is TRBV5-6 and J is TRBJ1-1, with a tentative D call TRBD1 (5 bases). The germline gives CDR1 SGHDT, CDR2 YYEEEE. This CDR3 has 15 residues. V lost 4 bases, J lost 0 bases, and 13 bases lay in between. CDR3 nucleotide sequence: TGTGCCAGCAGCGGGGAGGACACTATGAACACTGAAGCTTTCTTT. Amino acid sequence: CASSGEDTMNTEAFF.

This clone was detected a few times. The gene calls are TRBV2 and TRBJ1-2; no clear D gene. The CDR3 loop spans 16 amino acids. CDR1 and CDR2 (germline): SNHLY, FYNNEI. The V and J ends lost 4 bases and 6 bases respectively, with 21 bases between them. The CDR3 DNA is TGTGCCAGCAGTGCTAGACGTCGGCAGCTCGGAGATGGCTACACCTTC. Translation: CASSARRRQLGDGYTF.

The CDR3 coding sequence is TGTGCCAGTAGCGACAGGGGGCGAAGCACTGAAGCTTTCTTT. Its protein product is CASSDRGRSTEAFF. The rearrangement uses TRBV19 and TRBJ1-1, with 10 bases identical to TRBD1. The V segment lost 6 bases and the J segment 4 bases; nucleotides outside the gene matches: 5. CDR1 and CDR2 (germline): LNHDA, SQIVND (reference sequence). The CDR3 length is 14 residues.

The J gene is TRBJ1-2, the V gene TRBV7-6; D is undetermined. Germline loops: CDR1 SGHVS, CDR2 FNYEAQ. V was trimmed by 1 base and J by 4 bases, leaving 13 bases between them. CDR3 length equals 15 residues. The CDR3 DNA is TGTGCCAGCAGCTTAGACGCAGGCGAGAGCTATGGCTACACCTTC. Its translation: CASSLDAGESYGYTF.

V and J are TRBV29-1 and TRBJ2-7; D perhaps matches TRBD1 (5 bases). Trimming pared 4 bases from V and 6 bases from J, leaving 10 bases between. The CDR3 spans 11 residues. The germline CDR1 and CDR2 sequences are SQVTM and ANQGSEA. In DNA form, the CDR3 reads TGCAGCGTTGTAGGGGCCGGCGAGCAGTACTTC. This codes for CSVVGAGEQYF.

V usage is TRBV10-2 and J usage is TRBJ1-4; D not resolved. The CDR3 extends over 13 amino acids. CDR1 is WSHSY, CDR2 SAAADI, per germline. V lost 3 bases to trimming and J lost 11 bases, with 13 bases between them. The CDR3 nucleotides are TGCGCCAGCAGTGACTTTGCCGGAGCGAAACTGTTTTTT. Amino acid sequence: CASSDFAGAKLFF.

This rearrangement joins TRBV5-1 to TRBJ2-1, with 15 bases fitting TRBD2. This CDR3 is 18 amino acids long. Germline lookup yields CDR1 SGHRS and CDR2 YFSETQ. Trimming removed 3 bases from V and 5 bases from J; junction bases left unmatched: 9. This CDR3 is CASSSRTSGGAFNNEQFF. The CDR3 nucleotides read TGCGCCAGCAGCTCCCGGACTAGCGGGGGGGCGTTCAACAATGAGCAGTTCTTC.

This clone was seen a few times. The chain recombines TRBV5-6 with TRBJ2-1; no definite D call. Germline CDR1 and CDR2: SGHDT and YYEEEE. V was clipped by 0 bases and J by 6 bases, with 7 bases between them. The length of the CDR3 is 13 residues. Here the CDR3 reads CASSLVQANEQFF. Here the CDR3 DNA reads TGTGCCAGCAGCTTGGTGCAGGCCAATGAGCAGTTCTTC.

CDR3 DNA: TGTGCCAGCAGCTTAAGGGGAGGTAACACTGAAGCTTTCTTT. It codes for CASSLRGGNTEAFF. J is TRBJ1-1 and V is TRBV13, with D possibly being TRBD1 (5 bases). V shed 2 bases and J shed 2 bases, with 9 bases lying between them. The germline CDR1 and CDR2 sequences are PRHDT and FYEKMQ (reference sequence). CDR3 size: 14 residues.

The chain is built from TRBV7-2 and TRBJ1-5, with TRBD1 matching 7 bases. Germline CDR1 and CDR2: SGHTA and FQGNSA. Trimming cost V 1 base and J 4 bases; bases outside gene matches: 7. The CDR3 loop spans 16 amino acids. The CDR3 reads CASSLGGGDRNQPQHF. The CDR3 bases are TGTGCCAGCAGCTTAGGAGGGGGCGATAGGAATCAGCCCCAGCATTTT.

CDR3 nucleotide sequence: TGTGCCAGCAGCTCCCCCCGGCTAGCGGGGGTAGAGGAGACCCAGTACTTC. It translates to CASSSPRLAGVEETQYF. J is TRBJ2-5 and V is TRBV4-2, with TRBD2 identical over 10 bases. CDR3 length: 17 amino acids. V lost 5 bases and J lost 5; bases outside the gene matches: 14. Germline V gene sequence: CDR1 LGHNA, CDR2 YNFKEQ.

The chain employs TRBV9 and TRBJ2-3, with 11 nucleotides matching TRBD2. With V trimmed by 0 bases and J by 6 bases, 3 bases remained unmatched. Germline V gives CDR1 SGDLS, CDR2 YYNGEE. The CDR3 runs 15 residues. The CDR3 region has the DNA TGTGCCAGCAGCGTAGCGGGACTAGCGGTCGATACGCAGTATTTT. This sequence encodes CASSVAGLAVDTQYF.

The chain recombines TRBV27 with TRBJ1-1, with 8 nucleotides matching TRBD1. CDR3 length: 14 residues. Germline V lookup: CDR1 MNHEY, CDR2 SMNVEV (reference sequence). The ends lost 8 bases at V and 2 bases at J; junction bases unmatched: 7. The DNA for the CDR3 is TGTGCCAGCGGCGACAGGGGCGGTAACACTGAAGCTTTCTTT. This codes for CASGDRGGNTEAFF.

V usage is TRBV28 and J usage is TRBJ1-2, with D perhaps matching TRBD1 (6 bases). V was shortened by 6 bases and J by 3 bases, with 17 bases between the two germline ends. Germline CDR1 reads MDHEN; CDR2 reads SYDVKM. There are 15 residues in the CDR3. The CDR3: CASSEAGAVDYGYTF. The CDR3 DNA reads TGTGCCAGCAGCGAGGCAGGGGCGGTCGACTATGGCTACACCTTC.

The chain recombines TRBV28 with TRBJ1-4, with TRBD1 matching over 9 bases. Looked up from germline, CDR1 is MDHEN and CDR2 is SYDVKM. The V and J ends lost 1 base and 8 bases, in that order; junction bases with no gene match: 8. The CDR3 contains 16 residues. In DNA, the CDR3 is TGTGCCAGCAGTTTATCTGCGACAGGGGGAAGAGAAAAACTGTTTTTT. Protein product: CASSLSATGGREKLFF.

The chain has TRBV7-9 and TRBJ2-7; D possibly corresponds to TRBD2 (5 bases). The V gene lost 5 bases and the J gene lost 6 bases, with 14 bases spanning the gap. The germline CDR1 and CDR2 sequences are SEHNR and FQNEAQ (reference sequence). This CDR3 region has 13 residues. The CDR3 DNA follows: TGTGCCAGCAGCGTTGGACCACGGGGCGAGCAGTACTTC. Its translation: CASSVGPRGEQYF.